The clone carrying this TCR beta chain turned up a few times. The data were taken from a study of blood T cell repertoires in COVID-19. Study-wide background: Samples of COVID-19 (acute and convalescent) were obtained from the United States, Italy and Spain. The analysed material was cDNA or gDNA that came from T cells, B-cell-depleted T cells, or PBMCs.

In the original workflow: Using reference gene primer amplification, nucleated cell counts were estimated. The table came from immunoSEQ multiplex PCR; TCRdb's copy has only in-frame clones and leaves some out. V, J and clone size are those of that table, while D and trimming were read from the DNA. The table has 120,000 to 150,000 clones, about nine tenths seen once. Per the germline V gene, CDR1 is SGHTA and CDR2 is FQGNSA. This CDR3 comprises 14 residues. V was clipped by 1 base and J by 0 bases, with 6 bases between them. Sequencing was done on a sample of peripheral blood. The clonotype was recovered from a woman aged 45-60 years with acute or convalescent COVID-19. The chain has TRBV7-2 and TRBJ1-1; tentative D call: TRBD1 (6 bases). The CDR3 spells CASSLGQVNTEAFF. CDR3 nucleotide sequence: TGTGCCAGCAGCTTAGGACAGGTGAACACTGAAGCTTTCTTT.